This is a list of T cell receptor beta chains from one sample in a study of vaccination and CD4 T cells after COVID-19. A single record per CDR3 protein comes from TCRdb applying MiXCR to the PCR reads. The sample includes roughly 4,200 distinct CDR3 sequences, around two fifths of them seen just once. For these TCRs, the target antigens are not known. Sequences were obtained from CD4+ T cells from blood, cultured in vitro. The receptor set was obtained from a human donor who had recovered from COVID-19. Both conserved end residues are part of each CDR3. A D gene is named only where the DNA matches it firmly. Rows give clone size only sometimes, using once, few, many, or a class for an expanded clone.

j_call d_call clone_size v_call cdr3_nt cdr3_aa
TRBJ2-3 NA NA TRBV5-1 TGCGCCAGCAGCGGGGCTAGCGTTCTGGGGGATACGCAGTATTTT CASSGASVLGDTQYF
TRBJ2-1 TRBD1 NA TRBV6-1 TGTGCCAGCAGTCCCAGGGGGCAGGGTGAGCAGTTCTTC CASSPRGQGEQFF
TRBJ1-1 NA few TRBV20-1 TGCAGTGCTAGAGACAGGGGGAACACTGAAGCTTTCTTT CSARDRGNTEAFF
TRBJ2-5 NA NA TRBV2 TGTGCCAGCACCGATCCGGGACACGTACTAAAGACCCAGTACTTC CASTDPGHVLKTQYF
TRBJ2-5 NA NA TRBV5-6 TGTGCCAGCAGCGCGGGACTTTGGCGGGATGGACAAGAGACCCAGTACTTC CASSAGLWRDGQETQYF
TRBJ2-3 TRBD2 NA TRBV20-1 TGCAGTGCTAACCGGGCCCAGCGGGGGGCAGATACGCAGTATTTT CSANRAQRGADTQYF
TRBJ2-7 NA NA TRBV15 TGTGCCACCAGCAGAGACAGATTCTACGAGCAGTACTTC CATSRDRFYEQYF
TRBJ1-1 NA few TRBV6-1 TGTGCCAGCAGTGTCAGGGTCATGAACACTGAAGCTTTCTTT CASSVRVMNTEAFF
TRBJ2-1 NA NA TRBV7-6 TGTGCCAGCAGCTCGCAGGTAAACTCCTACAATGAGCAGTTCTTC CASSSQVNSYNEQFF
TRBJ1-1 NA few TRBV6-1 TGTGCCAGCAGTCGACAGCCGAACACTGAAGCTTTCTTT CASSRQPNTEAFF
TRBJ2-2 NA NA TRBV20-1 TGCAGTGCTAGAGGACCCCTCGAGGGGACCGGGGAGCTGTTTTTT CSARGPLEGTGELFF
TRBJ1-2 NA NA TRBV6-2/TRBV6-3 TGTGCCAGCAGTTGGCCAGCTGAACATGGCTACACCTTC CASSWPAEHGYTF
TRBJ1-2 NA few TRBV19 TGTGCCAGTAGTAGGGGTGGGACAAGTTATGGCTACACCTTC CASSRGGTSYGYTF
TRBJ1-2 NA NA TRBV2 TGTGCCAGCCGCCTCGGGGCGGAAACAGGCTACACCTTC CASRLGAETGYTF
TRBJ1-5 NA few TRBV6-2/TRBV6-3 TGTGCCAGCAGAGACAGAAATAGCAATCAGCCCCAGCATTTT CASRDRNSNQPQHF